The 8 T cell receptor beta chains reported below all come from one sample, sequenced in a study of shared clonotypes between healthy human individuals. Using immunoSEQ multiplex PCR, the repertoire was profiled, and TCRdb retains in-frame clones only, with some absent. In the table there are 1.4 million to 1.5 million clones, around 97% of which are singletons. The sequenced sample was naive CD4+ T cells sorted from blood. Noted subset: CD45RA+ positively selected. Receptors were obtained from a man younger than 40 in good health.

This chain links TRBV27 with TRBJ2-7; TRBD1 aligns across 8 bases. The CDR3 extends over 17 amino acids. Looked up from germline, CDR1 is MNHEY and CDR2 is SMNVEV (reference sequence). Trimming cost V 2 bases and J 2 bases; bases outside gene matches: 11. The CDR3 DNA follows: TGTGCCAGCAGTTTACTCACCGGGACAGGCCCAACCTACGAGCAGTACTTC. Amino acid sequence: CASSLLTGTGPTYEQYF.

CDR3 in amino acids: CASSLGDKGSTEAFF. The CDR3 DNA reads TGTGCCAGCAGCTTAGGTGACAAGGGGTCGACTGAAGCTTTCTTT. This chain uses TRBV7-9 with TRBJ1-1; possible D gene TRBD1, 5 bases. Between the trimmed V and J ends, which lost 1 base and 5 bases, there was a span of 14 bases. The CDR3 is 15 amino acids. From germline, CDR1 is SEHNR and CDR2 FQNEAQ (reference sequence). The full variable domain, with the rest looked up from reference TRBV7-9 and TRBJ1-1, is DTGVSQNPRHKITKRGQNVTFRCDPISEHNRLYWYRQTLGQGPEFLTYFQNEAQLEKSRLLSDRFSAERPKGSFSTLEIQRTEQGDSAMYLCASSLGDKGSTEAFFGQGTRLTVV.

The V gene is TRBV18, the J gene TRBJ2-5, with 9 bases lining up with TRBD1. The CDR3 consists of 14 residues. V shed 3 bases and J 4 bases; nucleotides not matched to a gene: 3. In germline, CDR1 is KGHSH, CDR2 LQKENI. The CDR3 region is CASSPMTGGETQYF. The DNA for the CDR3 is TGTGCCAGCTCACCGATGACAGGGGGAGAGACCCAGTACTTC.

The rearrangement links TRBV10-3 to TRBJ2-3; D is unclear. CDR1 and CDR2 from the germline V gene are ENHRY and SYGVKD. The CDR3 sequence is 14 residues long. The ends were cut back, 6 bases at V and 2 bases at J, with 12 bases in the middle. CDR3 region: CAISLSGSTDTQYF. For the CDR3, the DNA is TGTGCCATCAGCCTATCGGGTTCCACAGATACGCAGTATTTT.

This clone showed up just once. This sequence joins TRBV19 and TRBJ2-1; 13 nucleotides agree with TRBD2. V trimming: 4 bases; J trimming: 6 bases; junction bases outside the gene matches: 12. CDR1 LNHDA and CDR2 SQIVND come from the germline V gene (reference sequence). The CDR3 runs 18 residues. CDR3 coding DNA: TGTGCCAGTAGTACCTATTTCCGACGGACTAGCGGGAGCAATGAGCAGTTCTTC. The encoded protein is CASSTYFRRTSGSNEQFF.

Comments on this clone: A read error may produce the germline difference seen at one junction end. The rearrangement joins TRBV28 to TRBJ1-5, with D possibly matching TRBD1 (5 bases). The germline gives CDR1 MDHEN, CDR2 SYDVKM. This CDR3 has 13 residues. CDR3 residues: CASSLLGRADWYF. The CDR3, as DNA: TGTGCCAGCAGTTTATTAGGCAGGGCCGATTGGTATTTT.

The chain uses TRBV7-9 and TRBJ2-5; either TRBD1 or TRBD2 may fit D (5 bases each). V lost 11 bases and J lost 4, with 20 bases in between. This CDR3 is 14 amino acids long. In germline, CDR1 is SEHNR, CDR2 FQNEAQ (reference sequence). The CDR3 loop reads CAGGRAKPPETQYF. In nucleotides, the CDR3 is TGTGCCGGGGGTCGGGCAAAGCCCCCAGAGACCCAGTACTTC. Using reference TRBV7-9 and TRBJ2-5 for the parts outside the CDR3, the full variable domain is DTGVSQNPRHKITKRGQNVTFRCDPISEHNRLYWYRQTLGQGPEFLTYFQNEAQLEKSRLLSDRFSAERPKGSFSTLEIQRTEQGDSAMYLCAGGRAKPPETQYFGPGTRLLVL.

On this clone itself: This same CDR3 is encoded by further DNA sequences in the sample. This rearrangement joins TRBV18 to TRBJ2-7; D gene ambiguous. V lost 3 bases to trimming and J lost 2 bases, with 11 bases between them. Germline V gene data show CDR1 as KGHSH and CDR2 as LQKENI. This CDR3 spans 14 amino acids. The CDR3 region is CASSPRPAAYEQYF. Written as DNA, the CDR3 is TGTGCCAGCTCACCCCGACCGGCCGCCTACGAGCAGTACTTC.